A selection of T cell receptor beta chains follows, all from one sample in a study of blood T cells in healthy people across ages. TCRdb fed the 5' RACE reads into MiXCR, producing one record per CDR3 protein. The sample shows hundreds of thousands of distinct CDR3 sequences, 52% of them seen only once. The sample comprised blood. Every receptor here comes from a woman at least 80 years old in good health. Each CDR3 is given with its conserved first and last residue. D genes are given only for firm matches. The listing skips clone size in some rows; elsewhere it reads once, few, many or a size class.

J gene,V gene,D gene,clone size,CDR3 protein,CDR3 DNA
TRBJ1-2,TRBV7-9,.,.,CASSLAQGQGVNYGYTF,TGTGCCAGCAGCTTAGCGCAGGGACAAGGGGTTAACTATGGCTACACCTTC
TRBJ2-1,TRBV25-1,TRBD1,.,CASSDPGQGAGEQFF,TGTGCCAGCAGCGATCCGGGACAGGGGGCTGGTGAGCAGTTCTTC
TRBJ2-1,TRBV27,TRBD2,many,CASWGPSGSISGYYNEQFF,TGTGCCAGCTGGGGGCCCAGCGGGAGTATAAGTGGGTACTACAATGAGCAGTTCTTC
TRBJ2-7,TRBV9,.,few,CASSQRGTDYNEQYF,TGTGCCAGCAGCCAAAGGGGGACGGATTACAATGAGCAGTACTTC
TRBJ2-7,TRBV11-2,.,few,CASSTDVLRVNEQYF,TGTGCCAGCAGCACGGACGTGCTCCGAGTCAACGAGCAGTACTTC
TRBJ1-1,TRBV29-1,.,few,CSVAQGLNTEAFF,TGCAGCGTGGCACAGGGATTGAACACTGAAGCTTTCTTT
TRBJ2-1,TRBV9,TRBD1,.,CASSVGDRGREQFF,TGTGCCAGCAGCGTAGGGGACAGGGGACGCGAGCAGTTCTTC
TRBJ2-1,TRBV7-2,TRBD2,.,CASSLRASGGASGEQFF,TGTGCCAGCAGCTTAAGAGCTAGCGGGGGGGCCTCAGGTGAGCAGTTCTTC
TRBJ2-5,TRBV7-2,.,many,CASSLLFLETQYF,TGTGCCAGCAGCTTACTGTTTTTGGAGACCCAGTACTTC
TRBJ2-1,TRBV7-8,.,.,CASSLISLLSYSEQFF,TGTGCCAGCAGCTTAATCTCCCTCCTTTCCTACAGTGAGCAGTTCTTC
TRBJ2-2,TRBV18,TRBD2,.,CAISPTLAETGELFF,TGTGCCATCTCACCGACACTAGCGGAGACCGGGGAGCTGTTTTTT
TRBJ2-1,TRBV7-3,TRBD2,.,CASSSPPLQRGANEQFF,TGTGCCAGCAGCTCGCCACCTCTCCAGCGGGGGGCGAATGAGCAGTTCTTC
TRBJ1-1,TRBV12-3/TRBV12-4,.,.,CASRTWGNTEAFF,TGTGCCAGCAGGACCTGGGGGAACACTGAAGCTTTCTTT
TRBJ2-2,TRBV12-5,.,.,CASGLVRGSENTGELFF,TGTGCTAGTGGTTTGGTCAGGGGCAGTGAGAACACCGGGGAGCTGTTTTTT
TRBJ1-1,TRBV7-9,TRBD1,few,CASSLDEVGTDPNTEAFF,TGTGCCAGCAGCTTAGATGAAGTGGGGACAGACCCCAATACTGAAGCTTTCTTT
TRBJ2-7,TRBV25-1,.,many,CASNGMAYEQYF,TGTGCCAGCAACGGGATGGCCTACGAGCAGTACTTC
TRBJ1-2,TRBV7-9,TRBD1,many,CASSYSSGGDGYTF,TGTGCCAGCAGCTACAGCTCAGGGGGCGATGGCTACACCTTC
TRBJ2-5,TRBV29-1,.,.,CSAGQNEQYF,TGCAGCGCCGGTCAGAATGAGCAGTACTTC
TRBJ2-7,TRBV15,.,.,CATSGGDSQYEQYF,TGTGCCACCAGCGGAGGGGACAGTCAGTACGAGCAGTACTTC
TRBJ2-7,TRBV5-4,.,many,CASSLATFSEQYF,TGTGCCAGCAGCTTGGCCACGTTCTCCGAGCAGTACTTC
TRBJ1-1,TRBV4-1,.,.,CASSQDTGGPVNTEAFF,TGCGCCAGCAGCCAAGATACGGGGGGGCCCGTGAACACTGAAGCTTTCTTT
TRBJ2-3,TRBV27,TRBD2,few,CASSRNAPAGSWADTQYF,TGTGCCAGCAGCCGAAACGCCCCAGCGGGATCCTGGGCAGATACGCAGTATTTT
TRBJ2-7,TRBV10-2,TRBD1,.,CASSPHGQVAYEQYF,TGCGCCAGCAGTCCCCACGGACAGGTCGCCTACGAGCAGTACTTC
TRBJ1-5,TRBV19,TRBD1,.,CASSRMDRSQPQHF,TGTGCCAGTAGTCGAATGGACAGGTCGCAGCCCCAGCATTTT
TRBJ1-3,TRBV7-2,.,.,CASSLWRSGNTIYF,TGTGCCAGCAGCTTATGGCGGTCTGGAAACACCATATATTTT
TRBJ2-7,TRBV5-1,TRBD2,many,CASSLVGLAGDVLVYEQYF,TGCGCCAGCAGCTTGGTAGGACTAGCGGGAGACGTTCTGGTCTACGAGCAGTACTTC
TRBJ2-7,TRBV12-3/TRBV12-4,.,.,CASSFYRAREQYF,TGTGCCAGCAGTTTCTACAGGGCGAGGGAGCAGTACTTC
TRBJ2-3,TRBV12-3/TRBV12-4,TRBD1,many,CASRPGQGADTQYF,TGTGCCAGCAGACCGGGACAGGGGGCAGATACGCAGTATTTT
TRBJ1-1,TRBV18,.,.,CASSPRSDPGSGEAFF,TGTGCCAGCTCACCAAGATCCGATCCGGGGAGCGGAGAAGCTTTCTTT
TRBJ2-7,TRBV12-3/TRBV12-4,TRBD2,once,CASRPTSGIPYEQYF,TGTGCCAGCAGACCCACTAGCGGGATCCCCTACGAGCAGTACTTC
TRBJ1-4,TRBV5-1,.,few,CASSVEIYEKLFF,TGCGCCAGCAGCGTGGAGATTTACGAAAAACTGTTTTTT
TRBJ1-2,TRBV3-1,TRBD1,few,CASSQGRTGRGYTF,TGTGCCAGCAGCCAAGGTCGGACAGGGCGCGGCTACACCTTC
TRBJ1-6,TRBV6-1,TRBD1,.,CASRPGQVLPLHF,TGTGCCAGCAGACCGGGACAGGTCTTGCCCCTCCACTTT
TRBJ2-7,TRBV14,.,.,CASSQSTGTSYEQYF,TGTGCCAGCAGCCAAAGCACAGGGACCTCCTACGAGCAGTACTTC
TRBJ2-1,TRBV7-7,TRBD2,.,CASSFSSGVGEQFF,TGTGCTAGCAGCTTTTCTAGCGGGGTCGGGGAGCAGTTCTTC
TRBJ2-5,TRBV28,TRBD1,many,CASSFATGLETQYF,TGTGCCAGCAGTTTCGCGACAGGGTTAGAGACCCAGTACTTC
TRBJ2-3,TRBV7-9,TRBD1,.,CASSLGQDPTDTQYF,TGTGCCAGCAGCCTCGGACAGGACCCTACAGATACGCAGTATTTT
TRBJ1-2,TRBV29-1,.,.,CSVESPAGAGYTF,TGCAGCGTTGAAAGTCCCGCTGGGGCTGGCTACACCTTC